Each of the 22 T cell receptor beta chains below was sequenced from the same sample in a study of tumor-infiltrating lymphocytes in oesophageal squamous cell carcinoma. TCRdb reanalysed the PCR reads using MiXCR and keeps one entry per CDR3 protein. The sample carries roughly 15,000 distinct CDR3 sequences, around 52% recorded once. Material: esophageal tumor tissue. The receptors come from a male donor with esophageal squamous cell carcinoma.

The CDR3 nucleotides read TGTGCCAGCAGAACACGGGGGGACAGGGTCCCTGATACGCAGTATTTT. Amino acid sequence: CASRTRGDRVPDTQYF. V gene TRBV27 combines with J gene TRBJ2-3; 9 bases match TRBD1. V was pared by 6 bases and J by 6 bases, with 13 bases of the junction left unmatched. This CDR3 region has 16 residues. The germline CDR1 and CDR2 sequences are MNHEY and SMNVEV (reference sequence).

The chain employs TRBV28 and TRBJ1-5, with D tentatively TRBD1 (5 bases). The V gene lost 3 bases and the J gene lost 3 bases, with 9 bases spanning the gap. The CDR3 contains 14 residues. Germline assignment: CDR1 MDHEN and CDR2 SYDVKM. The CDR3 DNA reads TGTGCCAGCAGTTTGCGGGACTTCAATCAGCCCCAGCATTTT. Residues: CASSLRDFNQPQHF.

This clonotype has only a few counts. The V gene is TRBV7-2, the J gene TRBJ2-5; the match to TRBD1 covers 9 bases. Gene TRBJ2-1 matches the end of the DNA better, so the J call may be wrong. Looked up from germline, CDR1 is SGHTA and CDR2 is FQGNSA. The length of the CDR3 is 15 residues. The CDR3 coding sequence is TGTGCCAGCAGCTTATACCGGGACAGGGACAATGAGCAGTTCTTC. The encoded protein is CASSLYRDRDNEQFF.

The CDR3 DNA is TGTGCCAGCAGCCCCACTGGACAGGGCGGGGAGCTGTTTTTT. Amino acid sequence: CASSPTGQGGELFF. The chain employs TRBV7-3 and TRBJ2-2, with 8 bases matching TRBD1. The CDR3 spans 14 residues. Losses at the gene ends were 5 bases for V and 7 bases for J; bases not matched to a gene: 6. Germline CDR1 reads SGHTA; CDR2 reads FQGTGA.

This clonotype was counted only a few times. The CDR3 sequence: CASSRDPADTQYF. Here the CDR3 DNA reads TGCGCCAGCAGTAGGGACCCTGCGGATACGCAGTATTTT. V and J are TRBV10-2 and TRBJ2-3, with D perhaps TRBD1 or TRBD2 (5 bases each). The CDR3 runs to 13 residues. Germline V gene data show CDR1 as WSHSY and CDR2 as SAAADI. V lost 5 bases, J lost 6 bases, and 12 bases lay in between.

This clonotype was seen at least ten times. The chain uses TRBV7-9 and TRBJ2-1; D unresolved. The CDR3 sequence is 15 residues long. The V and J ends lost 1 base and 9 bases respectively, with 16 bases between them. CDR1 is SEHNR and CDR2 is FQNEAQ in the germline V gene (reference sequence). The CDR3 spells CASSLDRSVAAEQFF. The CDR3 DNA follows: TGTGCCAGCAGCTTAGATAGGAGCGTAGCCGCTGAGCAGTTCTTC.

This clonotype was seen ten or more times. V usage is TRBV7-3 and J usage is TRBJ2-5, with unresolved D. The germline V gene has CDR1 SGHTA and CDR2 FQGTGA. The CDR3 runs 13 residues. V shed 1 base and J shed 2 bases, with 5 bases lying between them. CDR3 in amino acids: CASSLMAQETQYF. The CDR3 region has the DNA TGTGCCAGCAGCTTAATGGCACAAGAGACCCAGTACTTC.

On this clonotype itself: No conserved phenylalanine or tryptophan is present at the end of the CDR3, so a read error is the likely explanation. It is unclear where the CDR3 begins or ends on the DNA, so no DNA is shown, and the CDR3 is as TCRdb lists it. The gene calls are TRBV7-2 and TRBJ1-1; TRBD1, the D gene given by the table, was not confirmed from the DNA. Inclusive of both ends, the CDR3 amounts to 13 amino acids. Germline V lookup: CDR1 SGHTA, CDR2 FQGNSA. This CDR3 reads CASSLAASSTSGQ.

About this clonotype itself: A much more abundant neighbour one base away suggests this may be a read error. The CDR3 loop is CASSLTAGNEQYF. In nucleotides, the CDR3 is TGTGCCAGCAGCTTAACTGCCGGTAATGAGCAGTACTTC. This chain links TRBV7-3 with TRBJ2-7; D is undetermined. In germline, CDR1 is SGHTA, CDR2 FQGTGA. This CDR3 has 13 residues. V dropped 0 bases and J dropped 7 bases, with 10 bases sitting between them. The full variable domain, in which reference TRBV7-3 and TRBJ2-7 provide the parts outside the CDR3, is GAGVSQTPSNKVTEKGKYVELRCDPISGHTALYWYRQSLGQGPEFLIYFQGTGAADDSGLPNDRFFAVRPEGSVSTLKIQRTERGDSAVYLCASSLTAGNEQYFGPGTRLTVT.

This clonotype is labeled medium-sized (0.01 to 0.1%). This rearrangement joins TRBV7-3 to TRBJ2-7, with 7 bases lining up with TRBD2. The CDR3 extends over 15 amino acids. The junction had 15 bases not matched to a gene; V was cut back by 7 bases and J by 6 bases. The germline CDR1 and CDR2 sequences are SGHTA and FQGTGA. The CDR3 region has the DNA TGTGCCAGCATCCTAGGGCGGGAGAAGGTTGGCGAGCAGTACTTC. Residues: CASILGREKVGEQYF.

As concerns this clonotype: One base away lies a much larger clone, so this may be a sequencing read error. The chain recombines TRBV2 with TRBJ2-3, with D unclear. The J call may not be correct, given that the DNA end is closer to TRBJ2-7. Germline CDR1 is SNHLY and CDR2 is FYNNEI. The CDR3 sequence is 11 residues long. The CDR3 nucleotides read TGTGCCAGCAGTTTACAGTACGGGCAGTACTTC. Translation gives CASSLQYGQYF.

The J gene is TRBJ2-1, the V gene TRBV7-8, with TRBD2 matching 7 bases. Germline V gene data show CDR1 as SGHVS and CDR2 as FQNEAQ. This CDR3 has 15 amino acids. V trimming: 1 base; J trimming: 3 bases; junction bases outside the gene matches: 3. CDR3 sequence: CASSLVGTNYNEQFF. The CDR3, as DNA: TGTGCCAGCAGCTTAGTCGGGACTAACTACAATGAGCAGTTCTTC.

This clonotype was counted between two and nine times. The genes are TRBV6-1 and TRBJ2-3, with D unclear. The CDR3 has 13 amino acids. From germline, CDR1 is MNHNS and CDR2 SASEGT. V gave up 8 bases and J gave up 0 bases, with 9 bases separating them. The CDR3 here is CASGAPSTDTQYF. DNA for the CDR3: TGTGCCAGCGGAGCGCCGAGCACAGATACGCAGTATTTT.

CDR3 sequence: CASSSGTSGRDEQYF. The CDR3 nucleotides are TGTGCCAGCAGCTCTGGGACGAGCGGGAGGGACGAGCAGTACTTC. V and J are TRBV7-9 and TRBJ2-4; 10 bases agree with TRBD2. With the DNA end fitting TRBJ2-7 better, the J assignment may be wrong. The CDR3 sequence is 15 residues long. Germline V gene data show CDR1 as SEHNR and CDR2 as FQNEAQ (reference sequence).

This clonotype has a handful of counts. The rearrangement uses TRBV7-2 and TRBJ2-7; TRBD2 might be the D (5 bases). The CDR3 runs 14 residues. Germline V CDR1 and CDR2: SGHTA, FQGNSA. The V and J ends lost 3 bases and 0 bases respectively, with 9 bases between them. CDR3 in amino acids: CASSFDRDSYEQYF. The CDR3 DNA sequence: TGTGCCAGCAGCTTCGACCGGGACTCCTACGAGCAGTACTTC.

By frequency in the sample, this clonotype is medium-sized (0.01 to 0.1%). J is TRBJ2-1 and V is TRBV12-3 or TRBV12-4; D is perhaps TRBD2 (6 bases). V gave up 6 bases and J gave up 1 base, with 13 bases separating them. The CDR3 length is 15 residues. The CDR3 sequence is CASSLGSSSYNEQFF. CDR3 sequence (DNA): TGTGCCAGCAGCCTCGGGAGTTCGTCCTACAATGAGCAGTTCTTC.

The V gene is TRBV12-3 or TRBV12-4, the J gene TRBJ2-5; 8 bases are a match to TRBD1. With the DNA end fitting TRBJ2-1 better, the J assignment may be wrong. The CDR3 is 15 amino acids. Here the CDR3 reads CASSFVDRVYNEQFF. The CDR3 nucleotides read TGTGCCAGCAGTTTTGTGGACAGGGTTTACAATGAGCAGTTCTTC.

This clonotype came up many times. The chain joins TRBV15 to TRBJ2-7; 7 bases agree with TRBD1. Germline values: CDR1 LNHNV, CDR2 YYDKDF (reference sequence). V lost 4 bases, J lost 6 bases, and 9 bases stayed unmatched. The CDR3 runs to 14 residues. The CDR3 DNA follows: TGTGCCACCAGCAATCCCGACAGGGTTGGCGAGCAGTACTTC. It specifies CATSNPDRVGEQYF.

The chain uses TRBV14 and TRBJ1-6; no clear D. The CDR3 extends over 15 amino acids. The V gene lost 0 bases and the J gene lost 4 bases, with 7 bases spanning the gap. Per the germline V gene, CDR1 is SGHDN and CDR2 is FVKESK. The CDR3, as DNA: TGTGCCAGCAGCCAAGATGTCGGTTATAATTCACCCCTCCACTTT. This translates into CASSQDVGYNSPLHF.

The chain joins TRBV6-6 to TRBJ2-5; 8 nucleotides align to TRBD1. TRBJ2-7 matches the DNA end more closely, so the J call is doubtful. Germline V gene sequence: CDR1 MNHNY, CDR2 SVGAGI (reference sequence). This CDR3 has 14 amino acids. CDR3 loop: CASRRGQGTYEQYF. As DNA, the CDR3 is TGTGCCAGCAGGAGAGGACAGGGAACCTACGAGCAGTACTTC.

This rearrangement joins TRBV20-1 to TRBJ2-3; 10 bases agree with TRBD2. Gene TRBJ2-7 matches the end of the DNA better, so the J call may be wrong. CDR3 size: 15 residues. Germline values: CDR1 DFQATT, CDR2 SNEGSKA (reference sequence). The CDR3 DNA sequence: TGCAGTGCTCTAAATCGAGCGGGAGGGGGCTACGAGCAGTACTTC. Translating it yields CSALNRAGGGYEQYF.

CDR3 sequence reads: CASSPRQPQETQYF. DNA for the CDR3: TGTGCCAGCAGCCCCCGACAGCCACAAGAGACCCAGTACTTC. The chain joins TRBV11-1 to TRBJ2-5, with D tentatively TRBD1 (5 bases). Trimming left V 5 bases short and J 2 bases short, with 12 bases between. Germline V gene data show CDR1 as SGHAT and CDR2 as FQDESV (reference sequence). This CDR3 spans 14 amino acids.